This T cell receptor beta chain is from a study of T cell responses to AZD1222 COVID-19 vaccine (dated by TCRdb to 2020 to 2022). Concerning the study at large: A total of 233 trial participants underwent TCR sequencing, of whom 200 to 220 received two doses of AZD1222 and about 25 received two doses of the MenACWY control vaccine. Trial participants were enrolled by age into 18-55, 56-69 and 70-plus year subgroups, with around 140, 26 and 57 TCR-sequenced participants respectively. Paper-wide results and their limitations: Reportedly, almost half of the unique spike-specific TCRs recognized epitopes lying outside the regions that are mutated in the B.1.351 and B.1.1.7 variants. After two AZD1222 doses, both the breadth and the depth of spike-specific TCRs were significantly higher than at day 0 and than in MenACWY recipients. Because no samples from the day 14 peak response were available, repertoires could be characterized only after the peak T cell response. Conclusions about previously exposed vaccinees are limited, since just five to seven AZD1222 recipients were seropositive for SARS-CoV-2 at baseline. The vaccine-associated CD4 TCRs covered the entire spike protein, and the dominant responses fell in regions 160-218 and 743-854. Most participants were white British and females outnumbered males, and the authors suggested that clonal diversity may have been underestimated. In the small 56-69-year group, the increase in depth fell short of significance, most likely because of low power.

Details on this clone: No cognate antigen has been identified for it. The record has no base qualities; no much larger clone is one base away.

Interpreted using the paper, the time point label stands for: about 28 days (+/-7) after the second vaccine dose. AZD1222 recipients given second doses at about 4 weeks or at about 12 weeks were pooled, since spike-specific TCR depth and breadth were not found to differ between the two schedules. The vaccinee samples were drawn from two UK trials, COV001 and COV002, one of which was a single-blind randomized controlled phase 2/3 trial testing AZD1222 (ChAdOx1 nCoV-19) in healthy adults. For TCRbeta chain sequencing, PBMC samples were collected from trial participants at day 0 and at day 28 after the second dose. The CDR3 regions of human TCRbeta chains were analyzed by immunosequencing. From the authors' description of their analysis: Repertoire TCRs were checked for matches against a reference library of SARS-CoV-2-specific TCRs that had been generated using the MIRA antigen-specificity platform. Breadth was defined as the fraction of unique TCRs that were SARS-CoV-2-associated. Depth was defined as the fraction of total T cells that were SARS-CoV-2-associated. Using the MIRA data, every spike-specific TCR was mapped to the spike region that the TCR reacted to and assigned to either a CD4 or a CD8 class. Log10-transformed breadth and depth values were compared by one-way ANOVA with Sidak's multiple comparisons tests. TCRdb stores this immuneACCESS table with in-frame sequences only. Part of the clones is absent; in the studies checked, under half of the shortfall reflects unresolved V genes, and no reason is known for the rest. From that table come the V and J calls and clone size; the DNA was used to work out D and trimming. Counted in this sample were roughly 120,000 clones; 88% of them appeared once. The ten top clones hold about 4% of the sample.

From its cysteine to its phenylalanine, the CDR3 spans 16 amino acids. The read is trimmed to its CDR3 DNA, 48 bases read in frame from base 1. Unmatched junction bases come to 5, with V trimmed by 1 base and J by 2 bases. CDR1 and CDR2, per the germline V gene, are MNHNS and SASEGT. The TCR comes from an adult who received the AZD1222 COVID-19 vaccine. This material consisted of peripheral blood, taken 28 days after the second AZD1222 dose. Recombination connected TRBV6-1 to TRBJ2-7; 10 central nucleotides agree with TRBD2. The sequence in DNA is TGTGCCAGCAGTGAAGGGACCGGGACTAGCGCCTACGAGCAGTACTTC. It codes for CASSEGTGTSAYEQYF.